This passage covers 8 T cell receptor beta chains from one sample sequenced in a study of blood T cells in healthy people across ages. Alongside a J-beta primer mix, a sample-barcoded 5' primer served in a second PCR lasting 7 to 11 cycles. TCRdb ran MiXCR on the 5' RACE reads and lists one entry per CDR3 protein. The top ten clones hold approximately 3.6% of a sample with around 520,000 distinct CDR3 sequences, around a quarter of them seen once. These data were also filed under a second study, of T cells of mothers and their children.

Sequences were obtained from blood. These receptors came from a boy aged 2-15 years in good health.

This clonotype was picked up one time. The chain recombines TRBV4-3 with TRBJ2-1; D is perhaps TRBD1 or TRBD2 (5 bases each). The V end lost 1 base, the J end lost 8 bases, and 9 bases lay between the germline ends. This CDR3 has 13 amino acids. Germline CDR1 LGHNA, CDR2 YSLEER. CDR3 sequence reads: CASSQVLGDEQFF. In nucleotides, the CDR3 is TGCGCCAGCAGCCAAGTATTGGGGGATGAGCAGTTCTTC.

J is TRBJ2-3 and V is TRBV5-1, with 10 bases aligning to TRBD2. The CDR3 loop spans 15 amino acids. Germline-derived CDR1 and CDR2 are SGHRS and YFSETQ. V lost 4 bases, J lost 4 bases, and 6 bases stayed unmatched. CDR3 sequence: CASSLSGGASDTQYF. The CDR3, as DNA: TGCGCCAGCAGCCTAAGCGGGGGGGCGTCAGATACGCAGTATTTT.

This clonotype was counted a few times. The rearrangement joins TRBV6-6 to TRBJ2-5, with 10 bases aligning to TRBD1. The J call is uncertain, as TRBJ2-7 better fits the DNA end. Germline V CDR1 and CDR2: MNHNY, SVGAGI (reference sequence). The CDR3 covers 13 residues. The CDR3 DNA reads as TGTGCCGGAACCGGGACAGGGGACTACGAGCAGTACTTC. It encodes CAGTGTGDYEQYF.

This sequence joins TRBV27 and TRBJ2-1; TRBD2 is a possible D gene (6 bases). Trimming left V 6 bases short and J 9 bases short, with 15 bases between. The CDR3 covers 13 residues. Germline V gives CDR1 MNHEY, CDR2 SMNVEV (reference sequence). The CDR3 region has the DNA TGTGCCAGCAGGTCGGGACTCTTCACTGAGCAGTTCTTC. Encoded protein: CASRSGLFTEQFF.

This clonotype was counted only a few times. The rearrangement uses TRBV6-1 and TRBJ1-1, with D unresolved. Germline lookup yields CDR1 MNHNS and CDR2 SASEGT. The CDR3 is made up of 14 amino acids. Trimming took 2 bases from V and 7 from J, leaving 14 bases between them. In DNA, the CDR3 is TGTGCCAGCAGTGAATACTGGACGTCGTTTGAAGCTTTCTTT. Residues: CASSEYWTSFEAFF.

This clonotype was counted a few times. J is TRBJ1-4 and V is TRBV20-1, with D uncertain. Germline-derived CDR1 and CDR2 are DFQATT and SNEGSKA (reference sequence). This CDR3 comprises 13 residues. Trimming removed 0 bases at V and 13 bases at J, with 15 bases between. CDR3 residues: CSARDPSGMGLFF. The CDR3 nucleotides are TGCAGTGCTAGAGATCCGTCTGGGATGGGACTGTTTTTT.

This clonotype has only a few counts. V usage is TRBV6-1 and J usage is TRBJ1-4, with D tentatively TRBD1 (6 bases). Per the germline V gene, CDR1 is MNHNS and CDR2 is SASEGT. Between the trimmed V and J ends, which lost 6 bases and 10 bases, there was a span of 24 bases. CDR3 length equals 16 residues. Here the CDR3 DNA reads TGTGCCAGCAGGATAACAGGGAGGGGACGAGGGCGAAAACTGTTTTTT. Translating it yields CASRITGRGRGRKLFF.

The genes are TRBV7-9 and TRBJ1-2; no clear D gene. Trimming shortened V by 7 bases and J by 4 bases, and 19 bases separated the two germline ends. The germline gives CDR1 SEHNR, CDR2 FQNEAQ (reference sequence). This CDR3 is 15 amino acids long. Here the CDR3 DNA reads TGTGCCAGCACCGCCCACGCCGGGGATATCTATGGCTACACCTTC. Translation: CASTAHAGDIYGYTF.